Each of the 27 T cell receptor beta chains below was sequenced from the same sample in a study of T cells in Graves' hyperthyroidism and ophthalmopathy. TCR beta CDR3 regions were amplified from RNA transcripts. RT-PCR in the first round (using the HTBI primer set) targeted the TCR CDR3. In TCRdb, the multiplex PCR reads were re-called with MiXCR into one record per CDR3 protein. The sample has about 360,000 distinct CDR3 sequences; 13% are singletons. Material for sequencing was blood. The source is a woman between 18 and 29 years old with Graves' hyperthyroidism.

This clonotype occurred many times. V gene TRBV30 combines with J gene TRBJ2-6; 8 bases map to TRBD2. The V and J ends lost 4 bases and 4 bases, in that order; junction bases with no gene match: 9. The CDR3 extends over 16 amino acids. CDR1 and CDR2 from the germline V gene are GTSNPN and SVGIG (reference sequence). CDR3 sequence (DNA): TGTGCCTGGAAACGGGGACTAGGGTCGGGGGCCAACGTCCTGACTTTC. It is translated as CAWKRGLGSGANVLTF.

The table lists this clonotype with many counts. This chain uses TRBV5-1 with TRBJ2-2; TRBD2 matches 9 bases. V was pared by 3 bases and J by 1 base, with 10 bases of the junction left unmatched. The germline V gene has CDR1 SGHRS and CDR2 YFSETQ. The CDR3 contains 18 residues. CDR3 loop: CASSYIAGVYMNTGELFF. The CDR3 nucleotides read TGCGCCAGCAGCTATATAGCGGGAGTATATATGAACACCGGGGAGCTGTTTTTT.

The gene calls are TRBV29-1 and TRBJ2-3; 9 nucleotides align to TRBD2. V trimming: 3 bases; J trimming: 1 base; junction bases outside the gene matches: 5. CDR3 size: 15 residues. CDR1 is SQVTM, CDR2 ANQGSEA, per germline. CDR3 amino acids: CSVELSSGGTDTQYF. The CDR3 DNA reads as TGCAGCGTTGAGCTCTCTAGCGGGGGCACAGATACGCAGTATTTT.

This clonotype was recorded a few times. The J gene is TRBJ1-2, the V gene TRBV6-1; TRBD1 agrees at 7 bases. CDR1 is MNHNS, CDR2 SASEGT, per germline. The CDR3 consists of 14 residues. J gave up 7 bases and V 4 bases, and 9 bases lay outside the gene matches. The CDR3 loop is CASSADRAIAGYTF. The CDR3, as DNA: TGTGCCAGCAGTGCAGACAGGGCGATCGCTGGCTACACCTTC.

V and J are TRBV7-2 and TRBJ2-1; the D gene is possibly TRBD2 (6 bases). The germline gives CDR1 SGHTA, CDR2 FQGNSA. V lost 5 bases and J 11 bases, leaving 19 bases between the germline ends. This CDR3 contains 14 residues. The CDR3 sequence: CASSRERRDFQQFF. CDR3 DNA sequence: TGTGCCAGCAGCCGAGAAAGAAGGGACTTTCAGCAGTTCTTC.

This clonotype was counted ten times or more. This rearrangement joins TRBV20-1 to TRBJ2-3; 8 bases agree with TRBD1. V gave up 1 base and J gave up 4 bases; unmatched junction bases: 10. This CDR3 spans 16 amino acids. The germline gives CDR1 DFQATT, CDR2 SNEGSKA (reference sequence). The CDR3 loop is CSARGIPAGGADTQYF. CDR3 in DNA: TGCAGTGCTAGAGGTATACCGGCAGGGGGCGCAGATACGCAGTATTTT.

The J gene is TRBJ2-5, the V gene TRBV6-4, with 10 bases aligning to TRBD2. V lost 6 bases, J lost 2 bases, and 18 bases stayed unmatched. The CDR3 has 19 residues. CDR1 is MRHNA and CDR2 is SNTAGT in the germline V gene. This CDR3 is CASRYRRSVSGGQQETQYF. CDR3 DNA: TGTGCCAGCAGGTACCGCCGTTCGGTTAGCGGGGGGCAACAAGAGACCCAGTACTTC.

This clonotype was seen only a few times. The chain employs TRBV6-1 and TRBJ1-1; D gene ambiguous. Germline CDR1 is MNHNS and CDR2 is SASEGT. Trimming shortened V by 2 bases and J by 4 bases, and 11 bases separated the two germline ends. The CDR3 consists of 14 residues. This CDR3 is CASSERRITTEAFF. Written as DNA, the CDR3 is TGTGCCAGCAGTGAAAGGAGAATTACCACTGAAGCTTTCTTT.

This clonotype was found a few times. The genes are TRBV20-1 and TRBJ2-5, with D possibly being TRBD2 (6 bases). Germline loops: CDR1 DFQATT, CDR2 SNEGSKA (reference sequence). The CDR3 contains 13 residues. V lost 1 base and J 4 bases, leaving 10 bases between the germline ends. As DNA, the CDR3 is TGCAGTGCTAGAGTAGTGGGAGGAGAGACCCAGTACTTC. As protein: CSARVVGGETQYF.

This clonotype was counted between two and nine times. The chain uses TRBV5-1 and TRBJ2-1; D uncertain. Between the trimmed V and J ends, which lost 4 bases and 8 bases, there was a span of 10 bases. Looked up from germline, CDR1 is SGHRS and CDR2 is YFSETQ. This CDR3 spans 12 amino acids. DNA for the CDR3: TGCGCCAGCAGCGGGCTAGAAGATGAGCAGTTCTTC. Its protein is CASSGLEDEQFF.

This clonotype was picked up a small number of times. The J gene is TRBJ2-2, the V gene TRBV7-8; 13 bases match TRBD2. The CDR3 consists of 18 residues. Trimming cost V 5 bases and J 0 bases; bases outside gene matches: 6. Germline CDR1 SGHVS, CDR2 FQNEAQ. CDR3 sequence: CASSEGLAGFSNTGELFF. For the CDR3, the DNA is TGTGCCAGCAGCGAGGGACTAGCGGGATTTTCGAACACCGGGGAGCTGTTTTTT.

This clonotype showed up many times. The chain uses TRBV29-1 and TRBJ2-1; D is uncertain. The CDR3 has 14 residues. Trimming removed 4 bases from V and 4 bases from J, with 14 bases in between. Germline V gene sequence: CDR1 SQVTM, CDR2 ANQGSEA. The CDR3 loop reads CSVVLVLIYNEQFF. The CDR3 DNA sequence: TGCAGCGTTGTACTTGTGTTGATTTACAATGAGCAGTTCTTC.

This clonotype has ten or more counts. The V call is TRBV27, the J call TRBJ1-1, with D perhaps matching TRBD1 (6 bases). Trimming took 3 bases from V and 4 from J, leaving 12 bases between them. Germline-derived CDR1 and CDR2 are MNHEY and SMNVEV (reference sequence). The CDR3 covers 14 residues. The CDR3 nucleotides are TGTGCCAGCAGTTTGGGACGGGGGCGCACTGAAGCTTTCTTT. Residues: CASSLGRGRTEAFF.

This clonotype appeared many times. The chain combines TRBV28 with TRBJ1-5; a possible D gene is TRBD1 (5 bases). CDR3 size: 14 residues. Trimming removed 6 bases from V and 5 bases from J, with 14 bases in between. Germline V gives CDR1 MDHEN, CDR2 SYDVKM. The CDR3 bases are TGTGCCAGCAGGAGCTATCAAGGGGATCAGCCCCAGCATTTT. Its translation: CASRSYQGDQPQHF. The variable domain in full, with the rest retrieved from reference TRBV28 and TRBJ1-5, is DVKVTQSSRYLVKRTGEKVFLECVQDMDHENMFWYRQDPGLGLRLIYFSYDVKMKEKGDIPEGYSVSREKKERFSLILESASTNQTSMYLCASRSYQGDQPQHFGDGTRLSIL.

This clonotype has a count of ten or more. The chain combines TRBV9 with TRBJ1-4; D is uncertain. The V gene lost 0 bases and the J gene lost 6 bases, with 12 bases spanning the gap. The CDR3 extends over 15 amino acids. The V gene's germline CDR1 is SGDLS and CDR2 YYNGEE. CDR3 sequence (DNA): TGTGCCAGCAGCGTAGAGCCGGCAGTCGATGAAAAACTGTTTTTT. Translation gives CASSVEPAVDEKLFF.

The chain couples TRBV2 to TRBJ2-7, with D tentatively TRBD2 (5 bases). The CDR3 contains 11 residues. The ends were cut back, 6 bases at V and 3 bases at J, with 6 bases in the middle. The germline CDR1 and CDR2 sequences are SNHLY and FYNNEI. The CDR3 sequence: CASREVYEQYF. In DNA, the CDR3 is TGTGCCAGCAGGGAGGTCTACGAGCAGTACTTC.

This clonotype has a handful of counts. The rearrangement links TRBV6-4 to TRBJ2-7; TRBD2 aligns across 8 bases. Germline V gives CDR1 MRHNA, CDR2 SNTAGT. This CDR3 region has 14 residues. CDR3 region: CPLPGGRHLYEQYF. The CDR3 nucleotides are TGTCCCCTCCCTGGCGGGAGGCATCTTTACGAGCAGTACTTC.

This clonotype was picked up many times. The chain has TRBV20-1 and TRBJ2-7, with 11 bases aligning to TRBD2. Germline V gives CDR1 DFQATT, CDR2 SNEGSKA (reference sequence). The CDR3 extends over 14 amino acids. V trimming: 3 bases; J trimming: 4 bases; junction bases outside the gene matches: 5. CDR3: CSASKGTSGYEQYF. Written as DNA, the CDR3 is TGCAGTGCTAGTAAGGGGACTAGCGGTTACGAGCAGTACTTC.

This clonotype appeared many times. J is TRBJ2-3 and V is TRBV7-2; no reliable D call. Germline V gene data show CDR1 as SGHTA and CDR2 as FQGNSA. The CDR3 consists of 15 residues. V was shortened by 0 bases and J by 0 bases, with 7 bases between the two germline ends. The CDR3 region has the DNA TGTGCCAGCAGCTTAGCCCTACTAAGCACAGATACGCAGTATTTT. Protein sequence: CASSLALLSTDTQYF.

In the case of this clonotype: A much larger clonotype is one base distant, so this may be a read error. This chain links TRBV20-1 with TRBJ2-2; D is perhaps TRBD2 (6 bases). The CDR3 spans 17 residues. Germline V gives CDR1 DFQATT, CDR2 SNEGSKA (reference sequence). The V and J ends lost 0 bases and 3 bases respectively, with 17 bases between them. CDR3 DNA sequence: TGCAGTGCTAGAGATCAGGCTCGCGGGATGTACACCGGGGAGCTGTTTTTT. The encoded protein is CSARDQARGMYTGELFF.

This clonotype has ten or more counts. V and J are TRBV20-1 and TRBJ1-6; 10 nucleotides align to TRBD1. The CDR3 spans 15 residues. From germline, CDR1 is DFQATT and CDR2 SNEGSKA (reference sequence). V lost 3 bases and J lost 9; bases outside the gene matches: 8. CDR3 protein: CSARGGRDRGSPLHF. The CDR3 DNA reads as TGCAGTGCTAGGGGGGGGCGGGACAGGGGTTCACCCCTCCACTTT.

CDR3 sequence reads: CATSRIDTGGGSETQYF. The CDR3 region has the DNA TGTGCCACCAGCAGGATCGACACAGGGGGAGGAAGCGAGACCCAGTACTTC. The V gene is TRBV15, the J gene TRBJ2-5; 8 bases are shared with TRBD1. This CDR3 comprises 17 residues. Per the germline V gene, CDR1 is LNHNV and CDR2 is YYDKDF (reference sequence). V shed 3 bases and J 5 bases; nucleotides not matched to a gene: 14.

This clonotype was picked up many times. The chain has TRBV6-5 and TRBJ1-1, with 7 bases matching TRBD1. Losses at the gene ends were 1 base for V and 6 bases for J; bases not matched to a gene: 8. The CDR3 runs 15 residues. The germline V gene has CDR1 MNHEY and CDR2 SVGAGI. The CDR3 region is CASSYFTGAEPEAFF. The CDR3 bases are TGTGCCAGCAGTTACTTCACAGGGGCTGAACCTGAAGCTTTCTTT.

This clonotype was counted at least ten times. The chain joins TRBV7-2 to TRBJ2-1; 9 positions agree with TRBD1. The CDR3 is 15 amino acids. Germline V gene sequence: CDR1 SGHTA, CDR2 FQGNSA. V lost 5 bases and J lost 8; bases outside the gene matches: 10. The DNA of the CDR3 is TGTGCCAGCAGCCCCCGGGACAGGGATGGGGATGAGCAGTTCTTC. Translation: CASSPRDRDGDEQFF.

There are many counts of this clonotype. This chain joins TRBV28 and TRBJ1-1; 7 nucleotides match TRBD1. Per the germline V gene, CDR1 is MDHEN and CDR2 is SYDVKM. This CDR3 spans 15 amino acids. V was clipped by 4 bases and J by 0 bases; unmatched bases: 5. The chain's CDR3 is CASSSRDSLNTEAFF. CDR3 nucleotide sequence: TGTGCCAGCAGTTCACGGGACAGCCTGAACACTGAAGCTTTCTTT.

This clonotype has a count of ten or more. The chain uses TRBV28 and TRBJ1-1; no clear D gene. The CDR3 consists of 13 residues. Per germline, CDR1 MDHEN and CDR2 SYDVKM. V was trimmed by 4 bases and J by 1 base, leaving 7 bases between them. The CDR3 reads CASSSDQNTEAFF. For the CDR3, the DNA is TGTGCCAGCAGTTCCGACCAGAACACTGAAGCTTTCTTT.

This clonotype was found many times. The chain employs TRBV28 and TRBJ1-6; 7 bases are shared with TRBD1. The CDR3 is 14 residues long. The germline CDR1 and CDR2 sequences are MDHEN and SYDVKM. V lost 5 bases to trimming and J lost 12 bases; unmatched junction nucleotides: 10. The CDR3 nucleotides are TGTGCCAGCAGTGGACAGGAGGGGGACAGACCCCTCCACTTT. Its translation is CASSGQEGDRPLHF. Variable domain in full (rest from reference TRBV28 and TRBJ1-6): DVKVTQSSRYLVKRTGEKVFLECVQDMDHENMFWYRQDPGLGLRLIYFSYDVKMKEKGDIPEGYSVSREKKERFSLILESASTNQTSMYLCASSGQEGDRPLHFGNGTRLTVT.